Listed below are T cell receptor beta chains from one sample, sequenced in a study of cytomegalovirus exposure and HLA in healthy donors. Measured with immunoSEQ multiplex PCR; TCRdb has only the in-frame clones, and not every one. The sample records about 150,000 clones, around 72% being singletons. The sample comprised PBMCs. The receptor set was obtained from a man between 40 and 49 years old in good health and CMV-seronegative. Both conserved end residues are part of each CDR3. The D gene is left open where the match is weak. Where a row states a size, it is once, few, many or the class of an expanded clone; other rows omit it.

TRBD1	TRBV2	TRBJ1-6	.	TGTGCCAGCAGTGATGACAGGGAGGACTATAATTCACCCCTCCACTTT	CASSDDREDYNSPLHF
TRBD2	TRBV13	TRBJ2-1	.	TGTGCCAGCAGGAAAGCGGGGGGGCCCGGTGAGCAGTTCTTC	CASRKAGGPGEQFF
.	TRBV27	TRBJ2-1	.	TGTGCCAGCAGTTTGGGGGGCTACAATGAGCAGTTCTTC	CASSLGGYNEQFF
.	TRBV10-3	TRBJ1-2	.	TGTGCCAGCAGCGGGGATAACTATGGCTACACCTTC	CASSGDNYGYTF
.	TRBV11-2	TRBJ1-4	.	TGTGCCAGCAGCTTAATGGACTCACCTCAGAATTTT	CASSLMDSPQNF
.	TRBV13	TRBJ1-2	.	TGTGCCAGCAGCTTAAACAGGCGTGGCTACACCTTC	CASSLNRRGYTF
.	TRBV5-6	TRBJ2-2	.	TGTGCCAGCAGCTGGGGACAGAACACCGGGGAGCTGTTTTTT	CASSWGQNTGELFF
.	TRBV6-5	TRBJ2-5	.	TGTGCCAGCAGTTACTCCGGACAGCAAGAGACCCAGTACTTC	CASSYSGQQETQYF
.	TRBV6-5	TRBJ1-1	.	TGTGCCAGCATTAACGACAAGAACACTGAAGCTTTCTTT	CASINDKNTEAFF
.	TRBV29-1	TRBJ2-7	.	TGCAGCGTTGGGGCCGCAGAAACCTACGAGCAGTACTTC	CSVGAAETYEQYF
.	TRBV21-1	TRBJ2-4	.	TGTGCCAGCAGCGAGGGCGGGGGAAACATTCAGTACTTC	CASSEGGGNIQYF
.	TRBV14	TRBJ2-7	.	TGTGCCAGCAGCGCCCGGGACTTAGAGCAGTACTTC	CASSARDLEQYF
.	TRBV7-9	TRBJ1-5	few	TGTGCCAGCAGCCTGGGCACTAATCAGCCCCAGCATTTT	CASSLGTNQPQHF
TRBD2	TRBV7-2	TRBJ2-3	.	TGTGCCAGCAGCTATCGACTAGCGGGAGGCACAGATACGCAGTATTTT	CASSYRLAGGTDTQYF
TRBD2	TRBV6-6	TRBJ2-1	.	TGTGCCAGCAGAAGCGGGGGGAGCTCCTACAATGAGCAGTTCTTC	CASRSGGSSYNEQFF
TRBD1	TRBV7-2	TRBJ2-3	.	TGTGCCAGCAGCCCCGGGACAGCCGCAAGGCATACGCAGTATTTT	CASSPGTAARHTQYF
.	TRBV2	TRBJ1-1	once	TGTGCCAGCCCCGGGCCTCAGGGAACTGAAGCTTTCTTT	CASPGPQGTEAFF
.	TRBV6-5	TRBJ2-2	.	TGTGCCAGCAGTGAAGCGGGCCCCGGGGAGCTGTTTTTT	CASSEAGPGELFF
TRBD1	TRBV6-1	TRBJ2-7	.	TGTGCCAGCAGGCTTGGGGGACAGGGGATCTACGAGCAGTACTTC	CASRLGGQGIYEQYF
TRBD2	TRBV18	TRBJ2-7	few	TGTGCCAGCTCACCCCAGACTAGCGCGCCCTACGAGCAGTACTTC	CASSPQTSAPYEQYF
TRBD1	TRBV28	TRBJ2-7	.	TGTGCCAGCAGTCGACCGGGACAGGGCTCACGCGAGCAGTACTTC	CASSRPGQGSREQYF
.	TRBV29-1	TRBJ2-7	.	TGCAGCGTTGGTCATTCCTACGAGCAGTACTTC	CSVGHSYEQYF
TRBD1	TRBV11-2	TRBJ2-7	.	TGTGCCAGCAGCCCCCTCAGGGGACAGATAAAGAAAGAAACCTACGAGCAGTACTTC	CASSPLRGQIKKETYEQYF
.	TRBV7-6	TRBJ1-1	few	TGTGCCAGCAGCTTAGCGGGAACAGGGACTGAAGCTTTCTTT	CASSLAGTGTEAFF
TRBD1	TRBV2	TRBJ2-7	.	TGTGCCAGCAGTGCCAGGGGGCGCGAGCAGTACTTC	CASSARGREQYF
TRBD1	TRBV4-1	TRBJ1-2	.	TGCGCCAGCAGCCCAACCCCCGGGACAGGGGACTATGGCTACACCTTC	CASSPTPGTGDYGYTF
TRBD1	TRBV5-1	TRBJ1-1	.	TGCGCCAGCAGCTTGAACACCGGGACAGCGAACACTGAAGCTTTCTTT	CASSLNTGTANTEAFF
.	TRBV2	TRBJ1-2	.	TGTGCCAGCAGTGAAGTAACAGACGCTAACTATGGCTACACCTTC	CASSEVTDANYGYTF
TRBD2	TRBV28	TRBJ2-1	once	TGTGCCAGCAGCCCCCCATTGGGTAGCGGGACCTACAATGAGCAGTTCTTC	CASSPPLGSGTYNEQFF
TRBD2	TRBV27	TRBJ2-2	.	TGTGCCAGCAGTTCGCTACTAGCGGATCTGAACACCGGGGAGCTGTTTTTT	CASSSLLADLNTGELFF
TRBD1	TRBV28	TRBJ2-7	.	TGTGCCAGCAGTTGGAGGGGGGGACAGGGCACCTACGAGCAGTACTTC	CASSWRGGQGTYEQYF
.	TRBV9	TRBJ2-5	.	TGTGCCAGCAGCGTAGATTACTTCCAAGAGACCCAGTACTTC	CASSVDYFQETQYF
.	TRBV7-9	TRBJ2-5	once	TGTGCCAGCAGCTGGGGGCGAAGCAGACAAGAGACCCAGTACTTC	CASSWGRSRQETQYF
TRBD1	TRBV29-1	TRBJ2-7	.	TGCAGCGTCGGGACAGCCTACGAGCAGTACTTC	CSVGTAYEQYF
TRBD2	TRBV13	TRBJ2-1	.	TGTGCCAGCAGCTTAGGCCTAGCGGGGGGGAATGAGCAGTTCTTC	CASSLGLAGGNEQFF
.	TRBV11-2	TRBJ2-7	.	TGTGCCAGCAGCTTTAGATCCTACGAGCAGTACTTC	CASSFRSYEQYF
TRBD1	TRBV19	TRBJ2-1	once	TGTGCCAGTAGTCTGACAGGGGGCTGGGATGAGCAGTTCTTC	CASSLTGGWDEQFF
TRBD1	TRBV5-1	TRBJ2-7	.	TGCGCCAGCAGTTCTCACCGGGACAGCTCCTACGAGCAGTACTTC	CASSSHRDSSYEQYF
.	TRBV7-8	TRBJ1-5	.	TGTGCCAGCAGCTTAGAACTGGTTAGCAATCAGCCCCAGCATTTT	CASSLELVSNQPQHF
.	TRBV5-1	TRBJ2-7	.	TGCGCCAGCAGCCCCGCAATGACGGGAAGCTCCTACGAGCAGTACTTC	CASSPAMTGSSYEQYF
.	TRBV10-1	TRBJ1-2	.	TGCGCCAGCAGTGAGGCCAGAAACTATGGCTACACCTTC	CASSEARNYGYTF
.	TRBV30	TRBJ2-1	.	TGTGCCTGGAACACCGGGAATGAGCAGTTCTTC	CAWNTGNEQFF
.	TRBV19	TRBJ2-7	.	TGTGCCAGTAGTGGGGTTAGCGGCCCCTACGAGCAGTACTTC	CASSGVSGPYEQYF
.	TRBV5-4	TRBJ2-2	.	TGTGCCAGCAGCTTGTATCCCGGCGGGGCGAACACCGGGGAGCTGTTTTTT	CASSLYPGGANTGELFF
.	TRBV13	TRBJ1-1	.	TGTGCCAGCAGCTTAAGGCGGTTTGAAGCTTTCTTT	CASSLRRFEAFF
.	TRBV29-1	TRBJ1-2	.	TGCAGCGTTGCCTTCTCGGGGGGGGATGGCTACCCCTTC	CSVAFSGGDGYPF
.	TRBV7-9	TRBJ1-1	.	TGTGCCAGCCGGCGGGCAGATGAAGCTTTCTTT	CASRRADEAFF
.	TRBV6-5	TRBJ1-2	.	TGTGCCAGCAGTTACTCTGGGCAGGGTGTGGGCTATGGCTACACCTTC	CASSYSGQGVGYGYTF
.	TRBV7-8	TRBJ2-5	.	TGTGCCAGCAGCTTGAGTTCCTTGGGGCGGCAGACCCAGTACTTC	CASSLSSLGRQTQYF
TRBD1	TRBV30	TRBJ2-6	.	TGTGCCTGGAGTAGGGACAGGGGAAGGCCCTCTGGGGCCAACGTCCTGACTTTC	CAWSRDRGRPSGANVLTF